The 21 T cell receptor beta chains below come from one sample, sequenced in a study of cytomegalovirus exposure and HLA in healthy donors. 13 Jbeta primers and 60 Vbeta primers were used for the PCR. Clones were sequenced by immunoSEQ multiplex PCR, and TCRdb holds only the in-frame ones, with some missing. The sample has 100,000 to 150,000 clones, and its top ten clones hold 1.5% to 2%. Material: PBMCs. These receptors were collected from a woman in her thirties or forties in good health and CMV-seropositive.

This chain links TRBV6-6 with TRBJ2-5; tentatively, D is TRBD1 (5 bases). V was clipped by 8 bases and J by 0 bases, with 7 bases between them. The germline CDR1 and CDR2 sequences are MNHNY and SVGAGI (reference sequence). This CDR3 is 12 amino acids long. CDR3 region: CASCRDQETQYF. The CDR3 region has the DNA TGTGCCAGCTGCAGGGACCAAGAGACCCAGTACTTC.

The rearrangement links TRBV6-4 to TRBJ2-1; TRBD2 matches at 8 bases. This CDR3 contains 12 residues. The V gene end was trimmed by 2 bases and the J gene end by 9 bases; junction bases not matched to a gene: 0. Germline CDR1 is MRHNA and CDR2 is SNTAGT. The chain's CDR3 is CASSDLAGEQFF. In DNA form, the CDR3 reads TGTGCCAGCAGTGACCTAGCGGGTGAGCAGTTCTTC.

The rearrangement links TRBV28 to TRBJ2-5; possibly TRBD1 for D (6 bases). Germline values: CDR1 MDHEN, CDR2 SYDVKM. The CDR3 is made up of 13 amino acids. Between the trimmed V and J ends, which lost 6 bases and 5 bases, there was a span of 13 bases. DNA of the CDR3: TGTGCCAGCAGGGAACAGGGATTGGAGACCCAGTACTTC. Translating gives CASREQGLETQYF.

This rearrangement joins TRBV7-3 to TRBJ2-1; D possibly corresponds to TRBD2 (6 bases). CDR1 is SGHTA and CDR2 is FQGTGA in the germline V gene. CDR3 length equals 12 residues. V lost 5 bases and J 5 bases, leaving 7 bases between the germline ends. The CDR3 sequence: CASSPGDNEQFF. The CDR3 DNA reads TGTGCCAGCAGCCCGGGAGACAATGAGCAGTTCTTC.

The chain couples TRBV27 to TRBJ1-4; no reliable D call. Germline V CDR1 and CDR2: MNHEY, SMNVEV (reference sequence). This CDR3 spans 13 amino acids. Trimming removed 9 bases from V and 7 bases from J, with 15 bases in between. CDR3 region: CASSQWEGEKLFF. Written as DNA, the CDR3 is TGTGCCAGTTCTCAGTGGGAGGGTGAAAAACTGTTTTTT.

The chain carries TRBV29-1 and TRBJ2-7; a weak D match, TRBD2 (5 bases). The CDR3 totals 11 residues. V was shortened by 6 bases and J by 3 bases, with 9 bases between the two germline ends. In germline, CDR1 is SQVTM, CDR2 ANQGSEA. CDR3: CSVGTSYEQYF. Here the CDR3 DNA reads TGCAGCGTGGGTACTAGCTACGAGCAGTACTTC.

This rearrangement joins TRBV15 to TRBJ1-6; no clear D. CDR3 length equals 12 residues. The V end lost 3 bases, the J end lost 8 bases, and 5 bases lay between the germline ends. CDR1 is LNHNV, CDR2 YYDKDF, per germline (reference sequence). The CDR3 reads CATSSRDSPLHF. In nucleotides, the CDR3 is TGTGCCACCAGCAGTAGAGATTCACCCCTCCACTTT.

The chain recombines TRBV9 with TRBJ2-7; 7 bases agree with TRBD1. The CDR3 covers 14 residues. V dropped 4 bases and J dropped 5; count of bases not matched to a gene: 9. The germline gives CDR1 SGDLS, CDR2 YYNGEE. Here the CDR3 reads CASSPGTDFNEQYF. The CDR3 DNA sequence: TGTGCCAGCAGCCCAGGGACAGATTTTAACGAGCAGTACTTC.

The J gene is TRBJ1-1, the V gene TRBV30; D is undetermined. The CDR3 spans 19 residues. Germline CDR1 is GTSNPN and CDR2 is SVGIG (reference sequence). V was shortened by 0 bases and J by 0 bases, with 23 bases between the two germline ends. The CDR3 nucleotides are TGTGCCTGGAGTGTCTTCAATGGGTTGAGGAGGGCAATGAACACTGAAGCTTTCTTT. The encoded protein is CAWSVFNGLRRAMNTEAFF.

The chain links TRBV11-2 to TRBJ2-1; D uncertain. Germline V gene data show CDR1 as SGHAT and CDR2 as FQNNGV. V was shortened by 5 bases and J by 15 bases, with 17 bases between the two germline ends. CDR3 length: 12 residues. This chain's CDR3 is CASSPLSLKLFF. DNA of the CDR3: TGTGCCAGCAGCCCCCTATCCTTAAAACTGTTCTTC.

The chain is built from TRBV7-2 and TRBJ2-2; D is possibly TRBD2 (5 bases). Trimming removed 4 bases from V and 2 bases from J, with 11 bases in between. Germline-derived CDR1 and CDR2 are SGHTA and FQGNSA. The CDR3 runs to 15 residues. The CDR3, as DNA: TGTGCCAGCAGCTCCGGGATCTTAAACACCGGGGAGCTGTTTTTT. Its protein product is CASSSGILNTGELFF.

The V and J genes are TRBV29-1 and TRBJ1-2; D is perhaps TRBD1 (5 bases). The V gene's germline CDR1 is SQVTM and CDR2 ANQGSEA. V lost 6 bases, J lost 4 bases, and 18 bases lay in between. The CDR3 runs to 14 residues. This CDR3 is CSVGEGGGPYGYTF. As DNA, the CDR3 is TGCAGCGTGGGGGAGGGTGGCGGCCCCTATGGCTACACCTTC. Looking up the rest from reference TRBV29-1 and TRBJ1-2 gives the full variable domain: SAVISQKPSRDICQRGTSLTIQCQVDSQVTMMFWYRQQPGQSLTLIATANQGSEATYESGFVIDKFPISRPNLTFSTLTVSNMSPEDSSIYLCSVGEGGGPYGYTFGSGTRLTVV.

This chain uses TRBV18 with TRBJ1-2, with 8 bases lining up with TRBD1. Germline lookup yields CDR1 KGHSH and CDR2 LQKENI. The CDR3 sequence is 15 residues long. V gave up 3 bases and J gave up 3 bases; unmatched junction bases: 6. CDR3: CASSPTGQVDYGYTF. In nucleotides, the CDR3 is TGTGCCAGCTCACCTACGGGACAGGTTGACTATGGCTACACCTTC.

This chain connects TRBV7-9 to TRBJ1-5; weak D call: TRBD1 (5 bases). The CDR3 consists of 14 residues. With 7 bases removed from V and 4 bases from J, the gap between germline ends came to 14 bases. From germline, CDR1 is SEHNR and CDR2 FQNEAQ (reference sequence). DNA for the CDR3: TGTGCCAGCAAAATGGATGGGGGGAATCAGCCCCAGCATTTT. Its translation is CASKMDGGNQPQHF.

The chain uses TRBV6-1 and TRBJ2-7; 9 bases align to TRBD1. This CDR3 region has 14 residues. The germline CDR1 and CDR2 sequences are MNHNS and SASEGT. With V trimmed by 4 bases and J by 2 bases, 3 bases remained unmatched. CDR3 sequence reads: CASSAGTGPYEQYF. As DNA, the CDR3 is TGTGCCAGCAGTGCCGGGACAGGGCCCTACGAGCAGTACTTC.

The chain couples TRBV29-1 to TRBJ1-1; a possible D gene is TRBD1 (5 bases). Germline CDR1 is SQVTM and CDR2 is ANQGSEA. V lost 2 bases to trimming and J lost 1 base, with 8 bases between them. The CDR3 has 13 residues. The CDR3 here is CSVERGGNTEAFF. In nucleotides, the CDR3 is TGCAGCGTTGAAAGGGGTGGGAACACTGAAGCTTTCTTT.

This chain joins TRBV5-4 and TRBJ2-2; D may be TRBD2 (6 bases). V lost 3 bases to trimming and J lost 6 bases, with 15 bases between them. The CDR3 sequence is 15 residues long. The germline V gene has CDR1 SGHNT and CDR2 YYREEE (reference sequence). The CDR3 DNA reads TGTGCCAGCAGCTGGAGCGGGCAAGGGGCCGGGGAGCTGTTTTTT. It is translated as CASSWSGQGAGELFF.

The V call is TRBV30, the J call TRBJ1-1; 8 nucleotides align to TRBD1. There are 13 residues in the CDR3. Germline CDR1 reads GTSNPN; CDR2 reads SVGIG (reference sequence). After removal of 5 bases from V and 7 bases from J, the junction contained 9 bases not matched to a gene. The CDR3 sequence: CAWGPTGAFEAFF. The CDR3 DNA reads TGTGCCTGGGGGCCGACAGGGGCCTTTGAAGCTTTCTTT.

This chain connects TRBV6-1 to TRBJ1-4; possible D gene TRBD1, 6 bases. V was clipped by 4 bases and J by 4 bases, with 16 bases between them. There are 16 residues in the CDR3. Germline CDR1 MNHNS, CDR2 SASEGT. Here the CDR3 reads CASSARRTGFNEKLFF. The CDR3 coding sequence is TGTGCCAGCAGTGCCCGACGAACAGGGTTTAATGAAAAACTGTTTTTT.

The chain employs TRBV7-9 and TRBJ1-2, with 11 bases lining up with TRBD1. The germline gives CDR1 SEHNR, CDR2 FQNEAQ (reference sequence). V was pared by 5 bases and J by 8 bases, with 10 bases of the junction left unmatched. This CDR3 spans 15 amino acids. The chain's CDR3 is CASSKRTGGLSGYTF. As DNA, the CDR3 is TGTGCCAGCAGCAAACGGACAGGGGGCCTCAGCGGCTACACCTTC.

The rearrangement joins TRBV5-6 to TRBJ2-5; 9 bases agree with TRBD2. The J call is uncertain, as TRBJ2-7 better fits the DNA end. The germline CDR1 and CDR2 sequences are SGHDT and YYEEEE. The CDR3 contains 16 residues. CDR3 bases: TGTGCCAGCAGCTTGATCGGCGGGAGGGCCGGTTACGAGCAGTACTTC. Translated: CASSLIGGRAGYEQYF.